The rows below give T cell receptor beta chains drawn from one sample of a study of T-cell reconstitution after alpha-beta-depleted transplantation in children. From the PCR reads, TCRdb called clonotypes with MiXCR, one entry per CDR3 protein. The repertoire includes about 580,000 distinct CDR3 sequences, approximately 22% of them detected once, and 12% to 15% sits in the top ten. Here the sequenced sample was PBMCs, mostly from graft donor cells, taken 360 days after TCRalphabeta/CD19-depleted stem cell transplant. These receptors originate from a boy younger than two who had a stem cell transplant for acute myeloid leukemia, so the T cells may come from the graft donor. The CDR3 runs from the conserved cysteine through the conserved F or W. Fields, in order: V gene, clone size, J gene, D gene, CDR3 DNA, CDR3 protein. The D gene is left open where the match is weak. A clone size is listed for some rows: how often the clone was seen (once, few, many), or a class if it is expanded.

TRBV11-2	few	TRBJ2-1	-	TGTGCCAGCGCTACGATAATACTAGGGGCCTACAATGAGCAGTTCTTC	CASATIILGAYNEQFF
TRBV20-1	-	TRBJ2-1	-	TGCAGTGCTTTTGAGGAGGCCGGGACGCAGTTTAACAATGAGCAGTTCTTC	CSAFEEAGTQFNNEQFF
TRBV12-3/TRBV12-4	few	TRBJ2-2	-	TGTGCCAGCAGCCTCGGGGTATCCGGGGAGCTGTTTTTT	CASSLGVSGELFF
TRBV7-8	-	TRBJ2-5	TRBD2	TGTGCCAGCAGCTTCCTAGCGGGGACTTCCGAGACCCAGTACTTC	CASSFLAGTSETQYF
TRBV6-1	-	TRBJ2-4	TRBD1	TGTGCCAGCAGTAAGCCGGGACAGGGGTTAGCCAAAAACATTCAGTACTTC	CASSKPGQGLAKNIQYF
TRBV20-1	-	TRBJ1-1	-	TGCACCGCCTTAGGGGGGGGCACTGAAGCTTTCTTT	CTALGGGTEAFF
TRBV7-9	-	TRBJ2-5	-	TGTGCCAGCAGCTTTATTTTAGGGGAGACCCAGTACTTC	CASSFILGETQYF
TRBV7-2	-	TRBJ1-1	-	TGTGCCAGCAGCCAAGGTGGCAGGGGCGTAAGTGAAGCTTTCTTT	CASSQGGRGVSEAFF
TRBV20-1	many	TRBJ2-5	-	TGCAGTGCTAACCTCCCGGCGCAAGAGACCCAGTACTTC	CSANLPAQETQYF
TRBV14	few	TRBJ2-1	-	TGTGCCAGCAGCCAAGACGGGGTAGCCCGAAATGAGCAGTTCTTC	CASSQDGVARNEQFF
TRBV9	many	TRBJ2-5	-	TGTGCCAGCAGCCGGGGGGCCGAGACCCAGTACTTC	CASSRGAETQYF
TRBV7-8	once	TRBJ1-4	-	TGTGCCAGCAGCTTAGATCGGGTACAAAAACTGTTTTTT	CASSLDRVQKLFF
TRBV11-2	many	TRBJ2-3	-	TGTGCCAGCAGCTTAGATGCGCGGGGAGAGGTGGCAGATACGCAGTATTTT	CASSLDARGEVADTQYF
TRBV7-2	-	TRBJ2-7	-	TGTGCCAGCCAACCCAGACTTCCCCCCTACGAGCAGTACTTC	CASQPRLPPYEQYF
TRBV28	-	TRBJ1-6	TRBD1	TGTGCCAGCAGTCACAGGGGGGGAACCAATTCACCCCTCCACTTT	CASSHRGGTNSPLHF
TRBV28	many	TRBJ2-2	TRBD1	TGTGCCAGCACCCGCACGACAGGGACAGACACCGGGGAGCTGTTTTTT	CASTRTTGTDTGELFF
TRBV20-1	many	TRBJ2-7	-	TGCAGTGCTAGAGATGGGCGCAGGGGTCAGGGCTACGAGCAGTACTTC	CSARDGRRGQGYEQYF
TRBV24-1	many	TRBJ2-1	TRBD2	TGTGCCACCGGCCGGGCGGGGGGGCGTTCAAATGAGCAGTTCTTC	CATGRAGGRSNEQFF
TRBV11-3	-	TRBJ2-5	TRBD1	TGTGCCAGCAGCTTAGGACCGGGACAGGGAAAAGAGACCCAGTACTTC	CASSLGPGQGKETQYF
TRBV5-6	-	TRBJ2-5	TRBD2	TGTGCCAGCAGCTTGCCAGCGGGGGACGAAGAGACCCAGTACTTC	CASSLPAGDEETQYF
TRBV20-1	few	TRBJ1-4	-	TGCAGTGCTATCAGGGTTTCTAATGAAAAACTGTTTTTT	CSAIRVSNEKLFF
TRBV11-2	-	TRBJ1-5	-	TGTGCCAGCAGCCAAAGGGAACAGCCCCAGCATTTT	CASSQREQPQHF
TRBV12-3/TRBV12-4	-	TRBJ2-3	-	TGTGCCAGCAGCTTCTTGGGGGCCACAGATACGCAGTATTTT	CASSFLGATDTQYF
TRBV27	-	TRBJ2-1	-	TGTGCCAGCAGTTGGGACTTTAGCTCCTACAATGAGCAGTTCTTC	CASSWDFSSYNEQFF
TRBV10-3	few	TRBJ2-7	-	TGTGCCATCAGTGGGAGCAGGGTTAGCGAGCAGTACTTC	CAISGSRVSEQYF
TRBV4-1	many	TRBJ2-3	TRBD1	TGCGCCAGCAGCCAAGATCTTGTAGGGGGCGGCACAGATACGCAGTATTTT	CASSQDLVGGGTDTQYF
TRBV5-5	few	TRBJ2-1	TRBD2	TGTGCCAGCAGCTTGGGGGCAGGGAGGGATGAGCAGTTCTTC	CASSLGAGRDEQFF